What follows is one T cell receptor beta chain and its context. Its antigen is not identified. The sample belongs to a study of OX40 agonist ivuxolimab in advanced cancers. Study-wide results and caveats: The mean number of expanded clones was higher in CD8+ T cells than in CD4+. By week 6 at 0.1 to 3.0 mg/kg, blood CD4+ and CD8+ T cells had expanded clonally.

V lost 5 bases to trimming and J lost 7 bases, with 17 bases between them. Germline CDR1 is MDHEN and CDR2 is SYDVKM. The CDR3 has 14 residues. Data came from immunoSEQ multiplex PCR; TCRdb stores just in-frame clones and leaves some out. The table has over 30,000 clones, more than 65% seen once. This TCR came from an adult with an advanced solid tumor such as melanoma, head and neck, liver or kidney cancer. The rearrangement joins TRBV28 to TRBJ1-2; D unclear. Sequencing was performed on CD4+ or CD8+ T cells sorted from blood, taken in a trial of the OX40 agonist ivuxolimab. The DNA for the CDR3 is TGTGCCAGCAGTCCATCCTCGTCCTGGGGTGGCTACACCTTC. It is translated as CASSPSSSWGGYTF.